Presented here are 19 T cell receptor beta chains from one specimen sequenced in a study of shared clonotypes between healthy human individuals (dated by TCRdb to 2018 to 2021). The library was produced with the immunoSEQ multiplex PCR assay. Sourced from immuneACCESS, this table was stored by TCRdb with only in-frame sequences that have V and J called. A share of the clones is absent; for the studies checked, an unresolved V gene accounts for under half, and the remainder has no known explanation. For this sample the table gives 1,500,000 or so clones, of which 97% to 99% were detected only once. Under 0.45% of the sample rests with the top ten. The sequencing input was naive CD4+ T cells sorted from blood. The meaning of the sample's cell subset or site label: CD45RA+ positively selected. The receptors come from a man aged 30 to 45 in good health.

The rearrangement links TRBV4-1 to TRBJ2-1, with D maybe TRBD2 (5 bases). V was shortened by 1 base and J by 10 bases, with 11 bases between the two germline ends. The CDR3 runs 13 residues. Germline CDR1 is MGHRA and CDR2 is YSYEKL. In DNA, the CDR3 is TGCGCCAGCAGCCAAGGTTGGAGGCTGGAGCAGTTCTTC. It yields the protein CASSQGWRLEQFF.

A remark on this clone: In the same sample, other DNA sequences code for this CDR3. J is TRBJ1-2 and V is TRBV19; D is possibly TRBD1 (5 bases). Germline CDR1 reads LNHDA; CDR2 reads SQIVND (reference sequence). V was shortened by 3 bases and J by 5 bases, with 10 bases between the two germline ends. This CDR3 contains 13 residues. CDR3 bases: TGTGCCAGTAGTATCGGGACCGATTATGGCTACACCTTC. This encodes CASSIGTDYGYTF.

The chain carries TRBV5-1 and TRBJ2-1; 13 nucleotides match TRBD2. CDR3 length: 15 amino acids. The V gene's germline CDR1 is SGHRS and CDR2 YFSETQ. The J segment lost 10 bases and the V segment lost 0 bases, leaving 4 bases of the junction unmatched. CDR3 DNA sequence: TGCGCCAGCAGCTTGGGAGGGACTAGCGGGAAGGAGCAGTTCTTC. Protein sequence: CASSLGGTSGKEQFF.

The chain carries TRBV7-8 and TRBJ2-7, with D perhaps TRBD2 (5 bases). This CDR3 comprises 16 residues. Germline V lookup: CDR1 SGHVS, CDR2 FQNEAQ. Trimming pared 4 bases from V and 0 bases from J, leaving 16 bases between. The CDR3 is CASSSRSRTSSYEQYF. The DNA for the CDR3 is TGTGCCAGCAGCTCCCGATCGCGTACTAGCTCCTACGAGCAGTACTTC.

The chain carries TRBV12-2 and TRBJ2-2; the D call in the table, TRBD1, was not verified against the DNA. TRBV12-2 is flagged as a pseudogene. The CDR3 consists of 16 residues. The CDR3 loop is CASRLRTGGPAGELFF. The CDR3, as DNA: TGTGCAAGTCGCTTGAGGACAGGGGGCCCCGCCGGGGAGCTGTTTTTT.

Only one count was recorded for this clone. The rearrangement links TRBV2 to TRBJ2-5; possible D gene TRBD2, 6 bases. In germline, CDR1 is SNHLY, CDR2 FYNNEI. The CDR3 contains 14 residues. Trimming removed 0 bases at V and 2 bases at J, with 7 bases between. CDR3 sequence (DNA): TGTGCCAGCAGTGAAGCACTAGCTCAAGAGACCCAGTACTTC. Its protein product is CASSEALAQETQYF.

This clone was seen a few times. V and J are TRBV7-2 and TRBJ2-7; perhaps TRBD2 as D (6 bases). Between the trimmed V and J ends, which lost 2 bases and 7 bases, there was a span of 15 bases. CDR3 size: 14 residues. Germline CDR1 and CDR2: SGHTA and FQGNSA. CDR3 nucleotides: TGTGCCAGCAGCTTATCCCCTAATGGGAGGGAGCAGTACTTC. Protein product: CASSLSPNGREQYF.

The chain recombines TRBV5-4 with TRBJ2-7; D possibly corresponds to TRBD1 (6 bases). Trimming left V 0 bases short and J 5 bases short, with 12 bases between. The V gene's germline CDR1 is SGHNT and CDR2 YYREEE (reference sequence). CDR3 length equals 14 residues. CDR3 sequence: CASSLAQGSDEQYF. CDR3 nucleotide sequence: TGTGCCAGCAGCTTGGCGCAGGGGAGCGACGAGCAGTACTTC.

This chain connects TRBV4-3 to TRBJ2-1; the D is unclear. There are 16 residues in the CDR3. V was shortened by 1 base and J by 5 bases, with 15 bases between the two germline ends. Germline V gene sequence: CDR1 LGHNA, CDR2 YSLEER. The CDR3 region has the DNA TGCGCCAGCAGCCAAGCCACGGGCGGAAGAAACAATGAGCAGTTCTTC. It is translated as CASSQATGGRNNEQFF.

The chain uses TRBV12-5 and TRBJ2-2; D assignment may be TRBD1 or TRBD2 (5 bases each). CDR3 size: 15 residues. V shed 6 bases and J shed 0 bases, with 11 bases lying between them. Per the germline V gene, CDR1 is LGHNT and CDR2 is FRNRAP. CDR3 bases: TGTGCTAGTGGCTCCGGGACGGCGAACACCGGGGAGCTGTTTTTT. Translating gives CASGSGTANTGELFF.

The V and J genes are TRBV9 and TRBJ2-2; 16 nucleotides agree with TRBD2. CDR1 and CDR2 from the germline V gene are SGDLS and YYNGEE. V was clipped by 2 bases and J by 3 bases; unmatched bases: 4. The CDR3 runs 18 residues. The CDR3 nucleotides read TGTGCCAGCAGCGTGAAGGGACTAGCGGGAGGGGACACCGGGGAGCTGTTTTTT. Translated, it gives CASSVKGLAGGDTGELFF.

This clone was seen just once. J is TRBJ2-1 and V is TRBV7-9, with D possibly being TRBD2 (6 bases). Germline V CDR1 and CDR2: SEHNR, FQNEAQ (reference sequence). V was cut by 5 bases and J by 1 base, with 18 bases left in between. The CDR3 covers 17 residues. CDR3 protein: CASSPRTGTPSYNEQFF. CDR3 sequence (DNA): TGTGCCAGCAGCCCTAGAACCGGGACTCCGTCCTACAATGAGCAGTTCTTC. Using reference TRBV7-9 and TRBJ2-1 for the parts outside the CDR3, the full variable domain is DTGVSQNPRHKITKRGQNVTFRCDPISEHNRLYWYRQTLGQGPEFLTYFQNEAQLEKSRLLSDRFSAERPKGSFSTLEIQRTEQGDSAMYLCASSPRTGTPSYNEQFFGPGTRLTVL.

V is TRBV27 and J is TRBJ1-5; possibly TRBD1 for D (5 bases). CDR3 length equals 15 residues. Germline V gene sequence: CDR1 MNHEY, CDR2 SMNVEV (reference sequence). The V end lost 8 bases, the J end lost 6 bases, and 20 bases lay between the germline ends. CDR3 sequence reads: CASGVRDQGTQPQHF. As DNA, the CDR3 is TGTGCCAGCGGTGTACGGGATCAAGGGACTCAGCCCCAGCATTTT.

CDR3 sequence: CASSPWAAVNEKLFF. CDR3 bases: TGTGCCAGCAGTCCCTGGGCGGCAGTTAATGAAAAACTGTTTTTT. The gene calls are TRBV27 and TRBJ1-4, with D hard to call. V shed 5 bases and J shed 4 bases, with 14 bases lying between them. The length of the CDR3 is 15 residues. Germline assignment: CDR1 MNHEY and CDR2 SMNVEV (reference sequence). Complete variable domain (other parts from reference TRBV27 and TRBJ1-4): EAQVTQNPRYLITVTGKKLTVTCSQNMNHEYMSWYRQDPGLGLRQIYYSMNVEVTDKGDVPEGYKVSRKEKRNFPLILESPSPNQTSLYFCASSPWAAVNEKLFFGSGTQLSVL.

The genes are TRBV27 and TRBJ1-2; possibly TRBD1 for D (6 bases). V lost 3 bases, J lost 2 bases, and 31 bases lay in between. The CDR3 length is 21 residues. Per germline, CDR1 MNHEY and CDR2 SMNVEV (reference sequence). The CDR3 DNA reads as TGTGCCAGCAGTTTTAGGGGCGGACAGAAGTCTACCCACATCCACAACTATGGCTACACCTTC. Its protein product is CASSFRGGQKSTHIHNYGYTF.

With regard to this clone: Other DNA sequences in this sample translate to the same CDR3. The chain couples TRBV18 to TRBJ2-2; D perhaps matches TRBD1 (5 bases). The CDR3 length is 14 residues. Germline values: CDR1 KGHSH, CDR2 LQKENI. Trimming left V 3 bases short and J 1 base short, with 6 bases between. The CDR3 nucleotides read TGTGCCAGCTCACCCGGACAGAACACCGGGGAGCTGTTTTTT. This translates into CASSPGQNTGELFF.

The chain has TRBV2 and TRBJ2-2, with 8 bases lining up with TRBD1. The CDR3 has 15 residues. J lost 9 bases, V lost 4 bases, and 10 bases had no gene match. Per germline, CDR1 SNHLY and CDR2 FYNNEI. The CDR3 DNA sequence: TGTGCCAGCAGTGTCTCACAGGGGGTAGACAGGGAGCTGTTTTTT. Translated, it gives CASSVSQGVDRELFF.

The chain recombines TRBV5-1 with TRBJ2-5; a possible D gene is TRBD2 (6 bases). Trimming cost V 4 bases and J 5 bases, with 12 bases left between them. The CDR3 length is 13 residues. The germline CDR1 and CDR2 sequences are SGHRS and YFSETQ. CDR3 amino acids: CASSIGGEETQYF. The DNA for the CDR3 is TGCGCCAGCAGCATAGGAGGGGAGGAGACCCAGTACTTC.

The chain couples TRBV9 to TRBJ2-7, with TRBD1 matching 9 bases. Trimming took 4 bases from V and 3 from J; bases not matched to a gene: 8. The CDR3 runs to 15 residues. Germline V lookup: CDR1 SGDLS, CDR2 YYNGEE. CDR3 in amino acids: CASSKLPGQGYEQYF. The CDR3 nucleotides read TGTGCCAGCAGCAAACTACCGGGACAGGGCTACGAGCAGTACTTC.